Presented here are 5 T cell receptor beta chains from one specimen sequenced in a study of T-cell reconstitution after alpha-beta-depleted transplantation in children. TCRbeta library preparation incorporated unique molecular identifiers. TCRdb re-derived calls from the PCR reads in MiXCR, one entry per CDR3 protein. The sample includes some 150,000 distinct CDR3 sequences, 8.5% to 10% of them seen just once. The material sequenced was PBMCs, mostly from graft donor cells, taken 180 days after TCRalphabeta/CD19-depleted stem cell transplant. The receptors shown here come from a female patient between 2 and 10 years old who had a stem cell transplant for congenital amegakaryocytic thrombocytopenia, so the T cells may come from the graft donor.

This clonotype was seen repeatedly, ten times or more. The gene calls are TRBV12-3 or TRBV12-4 and TRBJ1-6, with a tentative D call TRBD1 (5 bases). Deletions cut 7 bases from V and 5 bases from J, with 18 bases between. The CDR3 has 16 amino acids. The CDR3 nucleotides are TGTGCCAGCACCAAACACCTGACAGAAAATAATTCACCCCTCCACTTT. As protein: CASTKHLTENNSPLHF.

This clonotype was recorded a few times. The chain recombines TRBV7-2 with TRBJ2-3, with D tentatively TRBD2 (5 bases). Germline V gene lookup returns CDR1 SGHTA and CDR2 FQGNSA. The CDR3 is 14 amino acids. V was clipped by 3 bases and J by 0 bases, with 7 bases between them. CDR3 sequence reads: CASSLRTSTDTQYF. DNA of the CDR3: TGTGCCAGCAGCTTGAGGACTAGCACAGATACGCAGTATTTT.

The chain is built from TRBV2 and TRBJ1-2; weak D call: TRBD1 (6 bases). This CDR3 has 12 amino acids. Deletions cut 3 bases from V and 9 bases from J, with 11 bases between. Germline lookup yields CDR1 SNHLY and CDR2 FYNNEI. The CDR3 DNA reads TGTGCCAGCAGTGATTGGGGGGCTAGCTACACCTTC. Protein product: CASSDWGASYTF.

This clonotype was counted at least ten times. The rearrangement uses TRBV10-2 and TRBJ2-1, with a possible D match to TRBD2 (6 bases). V was shortened by 6 bases and J by 1 base, with 10 bases between the two germline ends. Germline V lookup: CDR1 WSHSY, CDR2 SAAADI. The CDR3 extends over 14 amino acids. Written as DNA, the CDR3 is TGCGCCAGCAGACTGGGGGGATCCTACAATGAGCAGTTCTTC. Amino acid sequence: CASRLGGSYNEQFF.

This clonotype occurred many times. This chain connects TRBV4-1 to TRBJ1-1; no definite D call. The germline V and J ends were trimmed by 1 base and 5 bases, with 14 bases remaining between them. The germline V gene has CDR1 MGHRA and CDR2 YSYEKL. The CDR3 length is 15 residues. The CDR3 loop reads CASSQVPGGSTEAFF. In DNA, the CDR3 is TGCGCCAGCAGCCAAGTTCCGGGTGGGAGTACTGAAGCTTTCTTT.